The next 22 T cell receptor beta chains were all read from a single sample in a study of CD4 T cells in relation to SARS-CoV-2 and coronaviruses. For these receptors, no antigen is known. TCRdb's copy holds only in-frame clones and misses some; the assay was immunoSEQ multiplex PCR. The table includes 25,000 to 35,000 clones, about three quarters detected once. Sequencing was carried out using memory CD4+ T cells from PBMCs, cultured in vitro. The receptors were sampled from an adult with COVID-19.

This chain connects TRBV3-1 (or the pseudogene TRBV3-2) to TRBJ2-5; 12 positions match TRBD2. Germline assignment: CDR1 LGHDT and CDR2 YNNKEL (reference sequence). The CDR3 totals 17 residues. Losses at the gene ends were 4 bases for V and 0 bases for J; bases not matched to a gene: 6. The CDR3 coding sequence is TGTGCCAGCAGCCCTTCCTGGACTAGCGGGGACCAAGAGACCCAGTACTTC. This gives the protein CASSPSWTSGDQETQYF.

CDR3 in amino acids: CASRPLAAQRLEQFF. The CDR3 nucleotides are TGTGCCAGCAGGCCCCTAGCGGCCCAAAGGTTAGAGCAGTTCTTC. V is TRBV27 and J is TRBJ2-1, with 7 bases identical to TRBD2. The J segment lost 10 bases and the V segment lost 6 bases, leaving 15 bases of the junction unmatched. This CDR3 comprises 15 residues. Per germline, CDR1 MNHEY and CDR2 SMNVEV (reference sequence).

V gene TRBV18 combines with J gene TRBJ2-5, with 9 bases fitting TRBD1. This CDR3 comprises 16 residues. V dropped 0 bases and J dropped 5; count of bases not matched to a gene: 7. Germline V gene sequence: CDR1 KGHSH, CDR2 LQKENI. The CDR3 bases are TGTGCCAGCTCACCACCATGGACAGGGGTCGAGGAGACCCAGTACTTC. It codes for CASSPPWTGVEETQYF.

The chain uses TRBV5-1 and TRBJ2-1; D remains unclear. With 1 base removed from V and 0 bases from J, the gap between germline ends came to 11 bases. The CDR3 is made up of 16 amino acids. Germline V gene sequence: CDR1 SGHRS, CDR2 YFSETQ. The CDR3 here is CASSLFRPGSYNEQFF. In DNA form, the CDR3 reads TGCGCCAGCAGCTTGTTCAGGCCTGGCTCCTACAATGAGCAGTTCTTC.

This clone was detected once. V gene TRBV14 combines with J gene TRBJ2-3, with 8 bases lining up with TRBD2. The V and J ends lost 1 base and 5 bases, in that order; junction bases with no gene match: 8. The germline V gene encodes CDR1 SGHDN and CDR2 FVKESK. The CDR3 runs to 16 residues. CDR3 protein: CASSQVASGSVDTQYF. As DNA, the CDR3 is TGTGCCAGCAGCCAAGTGGCGAGCGGGAGTGTAGATACGCAGTATTTT.

This CDR3 reads CASSPSGRGYNEQFF. CDR3 DNA: TGTGCCAGCAGCCCCAGCGGGAGGGGGTACAATGAGCAGTTCTTC. V and J are TRBV9 and TRBJ2-1; 10 bases are a match to TRBD2. This CDR3 is 15 amino acids long. J lost 4 bases, V lost 4 bases, and 5 bases had no gene match. Germline lookup yields CDR1 SGDLS and CDR2 YYNGEE.

The rearrangement links TRBV2 to TRBJ1-2; D ambiguous. Between the trimmed V and J ends, which lost 4 bases and 4 bases, there was a span of 16 bases. The length of the CDR3 is 15 residues. The V gene's germline CDR1 is SNHLY and CDR2 FYNNEI. The CDR3 region has the DNA TGTGCCAGCAGTGGGGAGGTCATGGAGATCTATGGCTACACCTTC. Translated, it gives CASSGEVMEIYGYTF.

V is TRBV9 and J is TRBJ1-6, with D tentatively TRBD1 (5 bases). The CDR3 loop spans 16 amino acids. V was clipped by 0 bases and J by 6 bases, with 13 bases between them. The germline V gene encodes CDR1 SGDLS and CDR2 YYNGEE. As DNA, the CDR3 is TGTGCCAGCAGCGTAGAAGCGGGACCTGGTAATTCACCCCTCCACTTT. Amino acid sequence: CASSVEAGPGNSPLHF.

This chain uses TRBV4-1 with TRBJ2-5; no definite D call. Germline lookup yields CDR1 MGHRA and CDR2 YSYEKL. The CDR3 is 14 residues long. Trimming removed 1 base from V and 4 bases from J, with 10 bases in between. The CDR3 here is CASSQVAFLETQYF. DNA of the CDR3: TGCGCCAGCAGCCAAGTTGCGTTCTTAGAGACCCAGTACTTC.

The chain is built from TRBV5-8 and TRBJ2-3, with D possibly matching TRBD1 (7 bases). This CDR3 region has 17 residues. CDR1 and CDR2 from the germline V gene are SGHTS and YDEGEE. Between the trimmed V and J ends, which lost 0 bases and 3 bases, there was a span of 17 bases. In DNA form, the CDR3 reads TGTGCCAGCAGCTTGGCCAGGGGGGCGCTGATAACAGATACGCAGTATTTT. Translated, it gives CASSLARGALITDTQYF.

A single count supports this clone. J is TRBJ2-3 and V is TRBV7-6, with 10 bases lining up with TRBD1. The CDR3 contains 15 residues. From germline, CDR1 is SGHVS and CDR2 FNYEAQ. The J segment lost 5 bases and the V segment lost 5 bases, leaving 7 bases of the junction unmatched. CDR3 coding DNA: TGTGCCAGCAGCGCGGGGACAGGGGCGGGAGATACGCAGTATTTT. It specifies CASSAGTGAGDTQYF.

This clone was seen once. This chain connects TRBV18 to TRBJ1-6; no reliable D call. V shed 0 bases and J shed 7 bases, with 10 bases lying between them. This CDR3 comprises 15 residues. The germline gives CDR1 KGHSH, CDR2 LQKENI. The chain's CDR3 is CASSPPPGQNSPLHF. CDR3 bases: TGTGCCAGCTCACCACCCCCGGGCCAGAATTCACCCCTCCACTTT.

V is TRBV30 and J is TRBJ2-3, with TRBD2 matching 10 bases. This CDR3 is 14 amino acids long. Per the germline V gene, CDR1 is GTSNPN and CDR2 is SVGIG (reference sequence). V gave up 3 bases and J gave up 3 bases; unmatched junction bases: 3. This CDR3 is CAWRKRGGTDTQYF. CDR3 coding DNA: TGTGCCTGGAGAAAGCGGGGGGGGACAGATACGCAGTATTTT.

J is TRBJ2-5 and V is TRBV30; 10 positions match TRBD1. The CDR3 has 17 residues. V was clipped by 6 bases and J by 0 bases; unmatched bases: 13. Germline V gives CDR1 GTSNPN, CDR2 SVGIG (reference sequence). CDR3 coding DNA: TGTGCCTGTTCCCAAGACAGGGGGCGCGGGTACCAAGAGACCCAGTACTTC. Protein: CACSQDRGRGYQETQYF.

The chain couples TRBV20-1 to TRBJ2-5, with 9 nucleotides matching TRBD2. V lost 3 bases to trimming and J lost 5 bases; unmatched junction nucleotides: 7. This CDR3 comprises 14 residues. Germline CDR1 is DFQATT and CDR2 is SNEGSKA (reference sequence). Written as DNA, the CDR3 is TGCAGTGCTAGTATCCTAGCGGGAAGGGAGACCCAGTACTTC. Encoded protein: CSASILAGRETQYF.

The J gene is TRBJ1-1, the V gene TRBV15; D perhaps matches TRBD1 (6 bases). The germline gives CDR1 LNHNV, CDR2 YYDKDF (reference sequence). This CDR3 comprises 16 residues. Trimming stripped 0 bases from V and 3 bases from J, with 14 bases between. CDR3 coding DNA: TGTGCCACCAGCAGAGATCGAAGGGGGAGGGACACTGAAGCTTTCTTT. Translation: CATSRDRRGRDTEAFF.

The chain joins TRBV7-2 to TRBJ2-5, with D perhaps matching TRBD2 (5 bases). Trimming took off 3 bases at V and 1 base at J, with 9 bases between the two ends. The germline CDR1 and CDR2 sequences are SGHTA and FQGNSA. The CDR3 loop spans 14 amino acids. The CDR3: CASSFGGSQETQYF. CDR3 DNA: TGTGCCAGCAGCTTTGGCGGGTCCCAAGAGACCCAGTACTTC. Supplemented by reference TRBV7-2 and TRBJ2-5, the full variable domain reads GAGVSQSPSNKVTEKGKDVELRCDPISGHTALYWYRQSLGQGLEFLIYFQGNSAPDKSGLPSDRFSAERTGGSVSTLTIQRTQQEDSAVYLCASSFGGSQETQYFGPGTRLLVL.

The chain combines TRBV7-9 with TRBJ1-2; D not certain. The V gene lost 5 bases and the J gene lost 7 bases, with 17 bases spanning the gap. This CDR3 region has 14 residues. The germline gives CDR1 SEHNR, CDR2 FQNEAQ (reference sequence). CDR3 sequence (DNA): TGTGCCAGCAGCGCCCCTTCAGTACACGTTGGCTACACCTTC. This translates into CASSAPSVHVGYTF.

The chain links TRBV6-2 or TRBV6-3 to TRBJ2-3; TRBD1 agrees at 7 bases. The CDR3 has 18 residues. Germline CDR1 MNHEY, CDR2 SVGEGT. The J segment lost 9 bases and the V segment lost 0 bases, leaving 18 bases of the junction unmatched. Here the CDR3 DNA reads TGTGCCAGCAGTTACTCGTTTCGATCTAGGACAGGATTTTTGACGCAGTATTTT. Translated: CASSYSFRSRTGFLTQYF.

The chain carries TRBV27 and TRBJ2-7; D is undetermined. Trimming took off 6 bases at V and 3 bases at J, with 12 bases between the two ends. There are 13 residues in the CDR3. Germline V gene sequence: CDR1 MNHEY, CDR2 SMNVEV (reference sequence). CDR3 protein: CASRAPGNYEQYF. The CDR3 coding sequence is TGTGCCAGCAGGGCCCCTGGAAACTACGAGCAGTACTTC.

This chain uses TRBV3-1 (or the pseudogene TRBV3-2) with TRBJ1-2, with D possibly TRBD1 on 6 matching bases. V was pared by 2 bases and J by 8 bases, with 12 bases between. Germline V gives CDR1 LGHDT, CDR2 YNNKEL (reference sequence). The CDR3 totals 13 residues. The CDR3 region has the DNA TGTGCCAGCAGCCAACTGGGGGCTTTCGGCTACACCTTC. Its protein product is CASSQLGAFGYTF.

This clone was detected only once. V gene TRBV6-2 or TRBV6-3 combines with J gene TRBJ1-5; no clear D. The CDR3 is made up of 14 amino acids. V lost 4 bases and J 6 bases, leaving 13 bases between the germline ends. CDR1 and CDR2 from the germline V gene are MNHEY and SVGEGT. The CDR3: CASSFRRGVQPQHF. In DNA form, the CDR3 reads TGTGCCAGCAGTTTCCGCAGAGGTGTTCAGCCCCAGCATTTT.